Following are 30 T cell receptor beta chains from one sample sequenced in a study of metastatic and nonmetastatic thyroid tumors (dated by TCRdb to 2018 to 2021). Before undergoing thyroid surgery, none of the patients had been given any kind of treatment. Library generation was performed with PCR. The sequencing machine was an Illumina HiSeq 4000. TCRdb took the public reads, trimmed them with fastp at Q25, ran MiXCR for clone calling and kept in-frame beta chains. In this sample the table shows about 30,000 clones, about 3.9% of which occur a single time. Jointly, the top ten make up 21% of the sample. Source material: blood. Receptor source: a female donor with papillary thyroid cancer or a benign thyroid nodule (not recorded which). Some clones in this sample may be carry-over from other donors' samples.

This clone was found many times. V usage is TRBV4-1 and J usage is TRBJ1-1; 10 nucleotides match TRBD1. This CDR3 contains 15 residues. The V gene end was trimmed by 8 bases and the J gene end by 1 base; junction bases not matched to a gene: 7. Germline V gene data show CDR1 as MGHRA and CDR2 as YSYEKL. CDR3 in DNA: TGCGCCAGCGGGCCTTGGACAGGGGGGAACACTGAAGCTTTCTTT. It codes for CASGPWTGGNTEAFF.

By share, this clone ranks as medium-sized. The gene calls are TRBV6-5 and TRBJ1-5; D call uncertain. In germline, CDR1 is MNHEY, CDR2 SVGAGI. The CDR3 covers 13 residues. Between the trimmed V and J ends, which lost 2 bases and 4 bases, there was a span of 6 bases. The CDR3 reads CASSYPGNQPQHF. The CDR3, as DNA: TGTGCCAGCAGTTACCCGGGAAATCAGCCCCAGCATTTT.

Many counts were recorded for this clone. The V gene is TRBV2, the J gene TRBJ2-1, with 8 bases aligning to TRBD1. From germline, CDR1 is SNHLY and CDR2 FYNNEI. The CDR3 loop spans 15 amino acids. The trim removed 3 bases at V and 5 bases at J, leaving 6 bases unmatched. CDR3 in amino acids: CASSDMTGVDNEQFF. The DNA for the CDR3 is TGTGCCAGCAGTGACATGACAGGGGTTGACAATGAGCAGTTCTTC.

This clone has at least ten counts. The rearrangement uses TRBV9 and TRBJ2-6, with unresolved D. Germline lookup yields CDR1 SGDLS and CDR2 YYNGEE. The CDR3 consists of 15 residues. With 4 bases removed from V and 2 bases from J, the gap between germline ends came to 10 bases. The DNA of the CDR3 is TGTGCCAGCAGCCCTCGTAATACTGGGGCCAACGTCCTGACTTTC. Its translation is CASSPRNTGANVLTF.

In its sample, this clone is medium-sized (0.01 to 0.1%). V and J are TRBV28 and TRBJ2-2; unclear D gene. The CDR3 runs 14 residues. CDR1 and CDR2 (germline): MDHEN, SYDVKM. The V and J ends lost 2 bases and 0 bases respectively, with 4 bases between them. CDR3 sequence (DNA): TGTGCCAGCAGTTTAGGGGCGAACACCGGGGAGCTGTTTTTT. This encodes CASSLGANTGELFF.

At least ten counts were recorded for this clone. The rearrangement uses TRBV9 and TRBJ2-3; TRBD2 might be the D (6 bases). The germline CDR1 and CDR2 sequences are SGDLS and YYNGEE. The CDR3 is 14 residues long. V lost 0 bases and J lost 5, with 10 bases in between. CDR3 in amino acids: CASSVAGEVDTQYF. The CDR3, as DNA: TGTGCCAGCAGCGTAGCGGGAGAGGTAGATACGCAGTATTTT.

V and J are TRBV20-1 and TRBJ2-1; 9 bases line up with TRBD2. This CDR3 has 15 residues. Per the germline V gene, CDR1 is DFQATT and CDR2 is SNEGSKA (reference sequence). The V and J ends lost 3 bases and 2 bases, in that order; junction bases with no gene match: 5. In DNA form, the CDR3 reads TGCAGTGCTAGGGGAGGCGGGAGGGCCTACAATGAGCAGTTCTTC. It translates to CSARGGGRAYNEQFF.

This clone was counted many times. CDR3 DNA: TGTGCCAGCAGTTTAGTCAGGGGGCAACTAGAGACCCAGTACTTC. Protein product: CASSLVRGQLETQYF. The chain recombines TRBV12-3 or TRBV12-4 with TRBJ2-5; 8 positions agree with TRBD1. J was trimmed by 4 bases and V by 1 base; bases with no gene match: 5. The CDR3 loop spans 15 amino acids.

The chain carries TRBV4-1 and TRBJ1-6; 8 nucleotides line up with TRBD1. In germline, CDR1 is MGHRA, CDR2 YSYEKL. This CDR3 region has 16 residues. J gave up 7 bases and V 7 bases, and 12 bases lay outside the gene matches. CDR3 amino acids: CASTSLPRGRNSPLHF. DNA for the CDR3: TGCGCCAGCACCTCCTTACCCAGGGGGCGGAATTCACCCCTCCACTTT.

This clone was picked up a small number of times. The rearrangement links TRBV28 to TRBJ1-1; maybe TRBD1 (5 bases). V was cut by 9 bases and J by 2 bases, with 19 bases left in between. Germline CDR1 reads MDHEN; CDR2 reads SYDVKM. The CDR3 runs to 15 residues. The CDR3 coding sequence is TGTGCCAGTAGTCTCGGGGGAGGTTACAACACTGAAGCTTTCTTT. Translation gives CASSLGGGYNTEAFF. Drawing the rest from reference TRBV28 and TRBJ1-1, the complete variable domain is DVKVTQSSRYLVKRTGEKVFLECVQDMDHENMFWYRQDPGLGLRLIYFSYDVKMKEKGDIPEGYSVSREKKERFSLILESASTNQTSMYLCASSLGGGYNTEAFFGQGTRLTVV.

This chain links TRBV28 with TRBJ1-2; D perhaps matches TRBD1 (5 bases). Trimming stripped 3 bases from V and 4 bases from J, with 9 bases between. The CDR3 runs 13 residues. CDR1 MDHEN and CDR2 SYDVKM come from the germline V gene. The CDR3 coding sequence is TGTGCCAGCAGTTTGGGGCAGATCTATGGCTACACCTTC. This codes for CASSLGQIYGYTF.

The chain couples TRBV6-1 to TRBJ2-7; 7 nucleotides align to TRBD2. Germline trimming cut 7 bases from V and 7 bases from J; bases unmatched to any gene: 10. Germline V gives CDR1 MNHNS, CDR2 SASEGT. The CDR3 is made up of 13 amino acids. The CDR3 loop reads CASIHSAGREQYF. In DNA, the CDR3 is TGTGCCAGCATCCATTCAGCGGGGAGAGAGCAGTACTTC.

This clone was found a few times. A read error may produce the germline difference seen at one junction end. The chain couples TRBV12-3 or TRBV12-4 to TRBJ2-3, with TRBD2 matching over 7 bases. The CDR3 has 15 amino acids. The CDR3 coding sequence is TGTGCCAGCGGTTTCGGGACTATCATTGCAGATACGCAGTATTTT. Translating gives CASGFGTIIADTQYF.

This chain joins TRBV5-5 and TRBJ2-2; 7 bases align to TRBD1. The length of the CDR3 is 14 residues. Germline V gives CDR1 SGHKS, CDR2 YYEKEE (reference sequence). Germline trimming cut 0 bases from V and 4 bases from J; bases unmatched to any gene: 0. CDR3 amino acids: CASSLGQGTGELFF. CDR3 nucleotides: TGTGCCAGCAGCTTGGGACAGGGCACCGGGGAGCTGTTTTTT. Based on the CDR3 plus reference TRBV5-5 and TRBJ2-2, the full variable domain is DAGVTQSPTHLIKTRGQQVTLRCSPISGHKSVSWYQQVLGQGPQFIFQYYEKEERGRGNFPDRFSARQFPNYSSELNVNALLLGDSALYLCASSLGQGTGELFFGEGSRLTVL.

This clone is medium-sized in the sample. The rearrangement links TRBV28 to TRBJ2-1; TRBD2 might be the D (6 bases). Germline V CDR1 and CDR2: MDHEN, SYDVKM. With 7 bases removed from V and 0 bases from J, the gap between germline ends came to 13 bases. The CDR3 totals 15 residues. CDR3 loop: CASTRLAYSYNEQFF. DNA of the CDR3: TGTGCCAGCACCCGCCTAGCGTACTCCTACAATGAGCAGTTCTTC.

This clone was seen ten or more times. The rearrangement links TRBV20-1 to TRBJ2-6; no reliable D call. This CDR3 has 15 amino acids. V was clipped by 3 bases and J by 3 bases, with 12 bases between them. CDR1 DFQATT and CDR2 SNEGSKA come from the germline V gene (reference sequence). This chain's CDR3 is CSASWSSGGANVLTF. The CDR3 bases are TGCAGTGCTAGCTGGTCCTCCGGTGGGGCCAACGTCCTGACTTTC.

A word on this clone: Sequence at one end of the junction differs from germline and may be a read error. V and J are TRBV5-1 and TRBJ2-7; D perhaps matches TRBD1 (6 bases). The germline CDR1 and CDR2 sequences are SGHRS and YFSETQ. CDR3 size: 14 residues. DNA of the CDR3: TGCGCCAGCAGATTGGGGGCAGGGGAATCGGAGCAGTACTTC. Encoded protein: CASRLGAGESEQYF. The whole variable domain, filled in from reference TRBV5-1 and TRBJ2-7, reads KAGVTQTPRYLIKTRGQQVTLSCSPISGHRSVSWYQQTPGQGLQFLFEYFSETQRNKGNFPGRFSGRQFSNSRSEMNVSTLELGDSALYLCASRLGAGESEQYFGPGTRLTVT.

To note about this clone: Without the conserved terminal phenylalanine or tryptophan, this CDR3 likely stems from a read error. The chain carries TRBV11-2 and TRBJ2-7, with D perhaps assigned TRBD1 or TRBD2 (6 bases each). The CDR3 runs 14 residues. The V gene lost 6 bases and the J gene lost 6 bases, with 18 bases spanning the gap. Germline V gives CDR1 SGHAT, CDR2 FQNNGV. CDR3 nucleotide sequence: TGTGCCAGCAGAGGAACGTCCGGGGGCGGCGAGCAGTACCTC. This sequence encodes CASRGTSGGGEQYL.

The V gene is TRBV28, the J gene TRBJ1-6; the D gene is possibly TRBD1 (5 bases). Trimming pared 6 bases from V and 7 bases from J, leaving 16 bases between. Germline V lookup: CDR1 MDHEN, CDR2 SYDVKM. The CDR3 spans 15 residues. CDR3 region: CASSWGYGGNSPLHF. The DNA for the CDR3 is TGTGCCAGCAGCTGGGGCTATGGGGGAAATTCACCCCTCCACTTT.

Comment on this clone: One end of the junction does not line up with germline, which may come from a read error. The chain has TRBV30 and TRBJ1-4; 9 bases line up with TRBD1. The CDR3 consists of 14 residues. Germline V gene lookup returns CDR1 GTSNPN and CDR2 SVGIG (reference sequence). The CDR3 is CDWSVGQGGEKLFF. DNA for the CDR3: TGTGACTGGAGTGTGGGACAGGGCGGTGAAAAACTGTTTTTT.

This clone was detected ten times or more. The chain joins TRBV7-9 to TRBJ2-5, with D possibly being TRBD1 or TRBD2 (7 bases each). The CDR3 loop spans 13 amino acids. Looked up from germline, CDR1 is SEHNR and CDR2 is FQNEAQ (reference sequence). Trimming shortened V by 3 bases and J by 10 bases, and 15 bases separated the two germline ends. For the CDR3, the DNA is TGTGCCAGCAGCTTCGGGACTACAGGGGACCAGTACTTC. This sequence encodes CASSFGTTGDQYF.

By share, this clone ranks as medium-sized. This rearrangement joins TRBV28 to TRBJ1-2; possible D gene TRBD1, 5 bases. Germline CDR1 and CDR2: MDHEN and SYDVKM. The V end was cut by 6 bases, the J end by 10 bases, with 12 bases between. The CDR3 extends over 11 amino acids. The CDR3 region has the DNA TGTGCCAGCAGCCGGACAACCGTCTACACCTTC. Its protein product is CASSRTTVYTF.

The table lists this clone with many counts. The gene calls are TRBV5-1 and TRBJ2-7, with D perhaps TRBD2 (5 bases). The CDR3 extends over 14 amino acids. Per the germline V gene, CDR1 is SGHRS and CDR2 is YFSETQ. The V end was cut by 4 bases, the J end by 0 bases, with 11 bases between. CDR3 region: CASSALGSSYEQYF. As DNA, the CDR3 is TGCGCCAGCAGCGCACTAGGGAGCTCCTACGAGCAGTACTTC.

In this sample, this clone turned up many times. The chain recombines TRBV20-1 with TRBJ1-1; no clear D gene. Trimming took 7 bases from V and 4 from J, leaving 13 bases between them. Germline V gene sequence: CDR1 DFQATT, CDR2 SNEGSKA (reference sequence). The CDR3 sequence is 12 residues long. The CDR3 spells CSVRRGSTEAFF. The CDR3 region has the DNA TGCAGTGTCCGCCGGGGTTCCACTGAAGCTTTCTTT.

This clone was counted between two and nine times. Since no conserved phenylalanine or tryptophan closes the CDR3, a read error is the likely cause. The V gene is TRBV6-1, the J gene TRBJ2-7; weak D call: TRBD2 (5 bases). This CDR3 comprises 13 residues. In germline, CDR1 is MNHNS, CDR2 SASEGT. The CDR3 protein is CSSEGSQSDEQYI. For the CDR3, the DNA is TGTTCCAGCGAGGGCAGTCAATCCGACGAGCAGTACATC.

This clone was seen a handful of times. This chain links TRBV5-1 with TRBJ1-5; D not resolved. From germline, CDR1 is SGHRS and CDR2 YFSETQ. CDR3 size: 13 residues. The ends were cut back, 4 bases at V and 4 bases at J, with 9 bases in the middle. In DNA, the CDR3 is TGCGCCAGCAGCCTGGCGGGGAATCAGCCCCAGCATTTT. The encoded protein is CASSLAGNQPQHF.

In its sample, this clone was seen many times. The V gene is TRBV20-1, the J gene TRBJ2-5, with 7 bases that match TRBD1. The CDR3 length is 11 residues. Germline V gene sequence: CDR1 DFQATT, CDR2 SNEGSKA (reference sequence). The junction had 6 bases not matched to a gene; V was cut back by 6 bases and J by 8 bases. The chain's CDR3 is CSASDRETQYF. As DNA, the CDR3 is TGCAGTGCCAGCGACAGGGAAACCCAGTACTTC.

This clone is labeled medium-sized (0.01 to 0.1%). The rearrangement joins TRBV12-3 or TRBV12-4 to TRBJ2-1; perhaps TRBD2 as D (5 bases). The V gene lost 3 bases and the J gene lost 0 bases, with 9 bases spanning the gap. The CDR3 extends over 15 amino acids. The CDR3 spells CASSLEANSYNEQFF. The CDR3 DNA follows: TGTGCCAGCAGTTTGGAGGCCAACTCCTACAATGAGCAGTTCTTC.

CDR3 in DNA: TGTGCCAGTAGCTGGACAGTGACAGATACGCAGTATTTT. The encoded protein is CASSWTVTDTQYF. V usage is TRBV19 and J usage is TRBJ2-3; D perhaps matches TRBD1 (6 bases). V was cut by 6 bases and J by 3 bases, with 10 bases left in between. This CDR3 contains 13 residues. Per germline, CDR1 LNHDA and CDR2 SQIVND (reference sequence).

This clone has a handful of counts. The V and J genes are TRBV20-1 and TRBJ2-7; possibly TRBD1 for D (6 bases). V gave up 1 base and J gave up 4 bases, with 14 bases separating them. This CDR3 has 14 amino acids. Germline V gene sequence: CDR1 DFQATT, CDR2 SNEGSKA (reference sequence). This chain's CDR3 is CSARAHQGPYEQYF. CDR3 nucleotides: TGCAGTGCTAGAGCTCACCAGGGGCCTTACGAGCAGTACTTC.